This T cell receptor beta chain appears in the sequencing data of a study of T cell clonality in common variable immunodeficiency. The germline gives CDR1 KGHSH, CDR2 LQKENI. The trim removed 3 bases at V and 4 bases at J, leaving 8 bases unmatched. The CDR3 sequence is 15 residues long. Clones were sequenced by immunoSEQ multiplex PCR, and TCRdb holds only the in-frame ones, with some missing. The sample yields 80,000 or so clones, without any singletons. This clone came up many times. Read sequence stops 3 residues before the CDR3 end, and the germline J gene provides the missing end. The chain links TRBV18 to TRBJ1-2, with 7 nucleotides matching TRBD1. The sequence was obtained from a person aged 18 to 70 in good health. Sample: peripheral blood mononuclear cells. The CDR3 loop is CASSPDREGRYGYTF. Partial CDR3 DNA: TGTGCCAGCTCACCTGACAGGGAGGGACGCTATGGC.